This passage covers 31 T cell receptor beta chains from one sample sequenced in a study of control samples from healthy donors and cancer patients. Only in-frame clones appear in the TCRdb table, and some are missing; sequencing was by immunoSEQ multiplex PCR. The sample lists 55,000 to 85,000 clones; over 75% were seen once. The sequenced sample consisted of PBMCs. These receptors were taken from a woman aged 45-65 years with head and neck cancer.

The chain has TRBV6-5 and TRBJ1-2; the D gene is possibly TRBD1 (6 bases). Germline V CDR1 and CDR2: MNHEY, SVGAGI. CDR3 length equals 13 residues. V dropped 8 bases and J dropped 6 bases, with 16 bases sitting between them. The chain's CDR3 is CASSQGGWDGYTF. CDR3 in DNA: TGTGCCAGCTCACAGGGCGGGTGGGATGGCTACACCTTC.

The chain carries TRBV11-2 and TRBJ1-4, with D possibly TRBD1 on 6 matching bases. CDR1 is SGHAT and CDR2 is FQNNGV in the germline V gene. The CDR3 extends over 16 amino acids. The germline V and J ends were trimmed by 0 bases and 8 bases, with 16 bases remaining between them. The CDR3 coding sequence is TGTGCCAGCAGCTTAGAAGGCGGAGCAGGGGCGGAAAAACTGTTTTTT. It yields the protein CASSLEGGAGAEKLFF.

This clone came up once. The chain combines TRBV6-5 with TRBJ1-1; the match to TRBD1 covers 9 bases. Trimming cost V 6 bases and J 5 bases; bases outside gene matches: 7. CDR1 MNHEY and CDR2 SVGAGI come from the germline V gene. The CDR3 spans 14 residues. CDR3 protein: CASRPATGGTEAFF. Written as DNA, the CDR3 is TGTGCCAGCAGACCAGCGACAGGGGGGACTGAAGCTTTCTTT.

The CDR3 region is CASSQDPRGGANEQFF. Here the CDR3 DNA reads TGTGCCAGCAGCCAAGATCCGCGCGGGGGGGCAAATGAGCAGTTCTTC. This chain uses TRBV4-2 with TRBJ2-1; TRBD2 aligns across 9 bases. The V gene's germline CDR1 is LGHNA and CDR2 YNFKEQ. J was trimmed by 7 bases and V by 0 bases; bases with no gene match: 7. This CDR3 comprises 16 residues.

This chain uses TRBV5-1 with TRBJ2-1; maybe TRBD1 (5 bases). This CDR3 spans 14 amino acids. Germline V gene lookup returns CDR1 SGHRS and CDR2 YFSETQ. The V and J ends lost 1 base and 9 bases respectively, with 14 bases between them. The CDR3, as DNA: TGCGCCAGCAGCTTGATGGCAGGGTTGGGTGAGCAGTTCTTC. Translation gives CASSLMAGLGEQFF.

V gene TRBV25-1 combines with J gene TRBJ1-2, with TRBD1 matching over 7 bases. Germline CDR1 is MGHDK and CDR2 is SYGVNS. The CDR3 sequence is 13 residues long. V shed 8 bases and J 4 bases; nucleotides not matched to a gene: 7. This chain's CDR3 is CASQSGGGYGYTF. The CDR3 DNA sequence: TGTGCCAGCCAATCAGGGGGGGGCTATGGCTACACCTTC.

The chain is built from TRBV6-5 and TRBJ1-5; D gene ambiguous. This CDR3 comprises 13 residues. The V and J ends lost 8 bases and 2 bases respectively, with 10 bases between them. Germline values: CDR1 MNHEY, CDR2 SVGAGI. CDR3 sequence reads: CASSAEGNQPQHF. DNA for the CDR3: TGTGCCAGCTCGGCGGAGGGCAATCAGCCCCAGCATTTT.

The rearrangement uses TRBV19 and TRBJ2-5; possibly TRBD1 for D (6 bases). Germline loops: CDR1 LNHDA, CDR2 SQIVND (reference sequence). The V gene lost 4 bases and the J gene lost 4 bases, with 13 bases spanning the gap. This CDR3 is 14 amino acids long. The CDR3 bases are TGTGCCAGTAGTACAGCCGGGACAATAGAGACCCAGTACTTC. The encoded protein is CASSTAGTIETQYF.

The chain couples TRBV7-2 to TRBJ2-3; perhaps TRBD1 as D (5 bases). Germline loops: CDR1 SGHTA, CDR2 FQGNSA. The CDR3 sequence is 16 residues long. V was cut by 2 bases and J by 0 bases, with 12 bases left in between. The DNA for the CDR3 is TGTGCCAGCAGCTTAAGAACAGGCCCTAGCACAGATACGCAGTATTTT. As protein: CASSLRTGPSTDTQYF.

This chain links TRBV3-1 (or the pseudogene TRBV3-2) with TRBJ2-3, with 12 positions matching TRBD2. V lost 4 bases to trimming and J lost 5 bases; unmatched junction nucleotides: 7. The CDR3 is 16 residues long. The germline gives CDR1 LGHDT, CDR2 YNNKEL (reference sequence). The CDR3 nucleotides read TGTGCCAGCAGCCCCCTAGCGGGGGGGCGGGGAGATACGCAGTATTTT. This encodes CASSPLAGGRGDTQYF.

The chain has TRBV6-2 or TRBV6-3 and TRBJ2-7; D possibly corresponds to TRBD2 (6 bases). CDR3 length: 14 residues. V shed 6 bases and J shed 2 bases, with 14 bases lying between them. The germline CDR1 and CDR2 sequences are MNHEY and SVGEGT. This chain's CDR3 is CASSARRGTYEQYF. The CDR3 nucleotides read TGTGCCAGCAGCGCGCGTCGGGGGACCTACGAGCAGTACTTC.

The CDR3 DNA sequence: TGTGCCAGCAGCGCTTCCTCCGGGAGCGGGGGGGCCGGCAATGAGCAGTTCTTC. Translation gives CASSASSGSGGAGNEQFF. The chain carries TRBV9 and TRBJ2-1; 10 positions match TRBD2. Germline V gene sequence: CDR1 SGDLS, CDR2 YYNGEE. V was pared by 3 bases and J by 6 bases, with 15 bases of the junction left unmatched. This CDR3 comprises 18 residues.

The chain carries TRBV12-3 or TRBV12-4 and TRBJ2-7; the D is unclear. The ends were cut back, 7 bases at V and 0 bases at J, with 10 bases in the middle. The CDR3 is 13 amino acids. CDR3 sequence (DNA): TGTGCCAGCAACCCGACAAACTCCTACGAGCAGTACTTC. This codes for CASNPTNSYEQYF.

The chain carries TRBV3-1 (or the pseudogene TRBV3-2) and TRBJ1-4; 7 bases agree with TRBD1. Looked up from germline, CDR1 is LGHDT and CDR2 is YNNKEL (reference sequence). V gave up 4 bases and J gave up 4 bases; unmatched junction bases: 6. The CDR3 runs to 15 residues. The CDR3 coding sequence is TGTGCCAGCAGCCGCTCGGGACAGAGTAATGAAAAACTGTTTTTT. It translates to CASSRSGQSNEKLFF.

J is TRBJ1-2 and V is TRBV27; D possibly corresponds to TRBD1 (5 bases). CDR3 length: 13 amino acids. Germline V lookup: CDR1 MNHEY, CDR2 SMNVEV (reference sequence). V was cut by 4 bases and J by 3 bases, with 9 bases left in between. In nucleotides, the CDR3 is TGTGCCAGCAGTTCAGGGTATCACTATGGCTACACCTTC. Residues: CASSSGYHYGYTF.

The chain carries TRBV5-1 and TRBJ2-3; D is undetermined. This CDR3 is built from 12 residues. CDR1 is SGHRS and CDR2 is YFSETQ in the germline V gene. Deletions cut 3 bases from V and 4 bases from J, with 6 bases between. The CDR3 here is CASSSVPDTQYF. The CDR3 region has the DNA TGCGCCAGCAGCTCAGTCCCAGATACGCAGTATTTT.

The gene calls are TRBV5-1 and TRBJ1-2; D is undetermined. CDR1 and CDR2 (germline): SGHRS, YFSETQ. CDR3 size: 16 residues. V lost 0 bases and J lost 4, with 16 bases in between. CDR3 bases: TGCGCCAGCAGCTTGGCCGCGAGTAATTCACCCTATGGCTACACCTTC. This encodes CASSLAASNSPYGYTF.

The chain combines TRBV5-1 with TRBJ1-4; a weak D match, TRBD1 (5 bases). Germline assignment: CDR1 SGHRS and CDR2 YFSETQ. V dropped 3 bases and J dropped 8 bases, with 11 bases sitting between them. The CDR3 sequence is 13 residues long. The CDR3 loop reads CASSSGGGEKLFF. The CDR3 bases are TGCGCCAGCAGCTCCGGGGGTGGAGAAAAACTGTTTTTT.

The chain combines TRBV5-4 with TRBJ2-3; no clear D. This CDR3 has 17 amino acids. Per the germline V gene, CDR1 is SGHNT and CDR2 is YYREEE (reference sequence). V dropped 2 bases and J dropped 0 bases, with 16 bases sitting between them. The CDR3 DNA follows: TGTGCCAGCAGCTTCCCGAAAAAAGGGTCTAGCACAGATACGCAGTATTTT. It encodes CASSFPKKGSSTDTQYF.

The chain links TRBV6-2 or TRBV6-3 to TRBJ2-6, with D unclear. CDR3 size: 13 residues. Between the trimmed V and J ends, which lost 0 bases and 3 bases, there was a span of 0 bases. CDR1 is MNHEY and CDR2 is SVGEGT in the germline V gene. CDR3: CASSYSGANVLTF. For the CDR3, the DNA is TGTGCCAGCAGTTACTCTGGGGCCAACGTCCTGACTTTC.

The rearrangement joins TRBV3-1 (or the pseudogene TRBV3-2) to TRBJ1-4; D is possibly TRBD1 (6 bases). CDR1 and CDR2 (germline): LGHDT, YNNKEL (reference sequence). CDR3 length: 12 amino acids. V was pared by 4 bases and J by 11 bases, with 11 bases between. Here the CDR3 reads CASSPRGWKLFF. CDR3 DNA: TGTGCCAGCAGCCCCAGGGGATGGAAACTGTTTTTT.

This clone was observed a single time. The gene calls are TRBV6-1 and TRBJ1-1; D perhaps matches TRBD1 (6 bases). Germline V gene lookup returns CDR1 MNHNS and CDR2 SASEGT. Trimming left V 0 bases short and J 7 bases short, with 18 bases between. CDR3 length equals 16 residues. In DNA form, the CDR3 reads TGTGCCAGCAGTGAAGCATATGGGGGGGCGGACTTTGAAGCTTTCTTT. Residues: CASSEAYGGADFEAFF.

This clone was recorded a few times. The chain uses TRBV7-9 and TRBJ2-7; the match to TRBD2 covers 13 bases. The CDR3 totals 17 residues. V was clipped by 7 bases and J by 5 bases; unmatched bases: 14. The germline V gene encodes CDR1 SEHNR and CDR2 FQNEAQ (reference sequence). The CDR3: CASNRLAGGRLGDEQYF. CDR3 nucleotides: TGTGCCAGCAACCGACTAGCGGGGGGCCGTTTAGGGGACGAGCAGTACTTC.

Here the CDR3 reads CASSQDRRGSPLHF. The CDR3 DNA reads TGCGCCAGCAGCCAAGACCGAAGAGGATCACCCCTCCACTTT. This chain links TRBV4-1 with TRBJ1-6; the D is unclear. Looked up from germline, CDR1 is MGHRA and CDR2 is YSYEKL. The CDR3 runs to 14 residues. V dropped 0 bases and J dropped 10 bases, with 10 bases sitting between them.

In DNA, the CDR3 is TGTGCCAGCTCACCCCGGACTAGCGGGGGCCCGAACACCGGGGAGCTGTTTTTT. As protein: CASSPRTSGGPNTGELFF. The V gene is TRBV18, the J gene TRBJ2-2, with 13 bases matching TRBD2. This CDR3 contains 18 residues. Germline CDR1 KGHSH, CDR2 LQKENI. The junction had 4 bases not matched to a gene; V was cut back by 3 bases and J by 0 bases.

V usage is TRBV9 and J usage is TRBJ1-3, with unresolved D. V was shortened by 0 bases and J by 3 bases, with 13 bases between the two germline ends. The CDR3 is made up of 16 amino acids. Germline CDR1 is SGDLS and CDR2 is YYNGEE. The CDR3 DNA follows: TGTGCCAGCAGCGTAGAAGCTCGGGTCGGTGGAAACACCATATATTTT. Residues: CASSVEARVGGNTIYF.

This clone was observed a single time. The chain joins TRBV5-5 to TRBJ2-1, with D maybe TRBD1 (6 bases). Germline assignment: CDR1 SGHKS and CDR2 YYEKEE (reference sequence). The CDR3 has 15 amino acids. Trimming cost V 4 bases and J 5 bases, with 16 bases left between them. CDR3 bases: TGTGCCAGCAGCCCGACAGGCTCCCTTAACAATGAGCAGTTCTTC. Protein sequence: CASSPTGSLNNEQFF.

V and J are TRBV18 and TRBJ1-6; 8 nucleotides agree with TRBD1. From germline, CDR1 is KGHSH and CDR2 LQKENI. The length of the CDR3 is 15 residues. V lost 6 bases and J lost 7; bases outside the gene matches: 8. The CDR3 reads CASSQQGALNSPLHF. The CDR3 DNA is TGTGCCAGCTCGCAGCAGGGGGCGCTGAATTCACCCCTCCACTTT.

This chain joins TRBV9 and TRBJ2-7; TRBD1 aligns across 7 bases. Germline V gives CDR1 SGDLS, CDR2 YYNGEE. V shed 0 bases and J 1 base; nucleotides not matched to a gene: 16. The CDR3 covers 19 residues. CDR3 nucleotide sequence: TGTGCCAGCAGCGTAGGAATTATAGGGACAGCTGCTAAATCCTACGAGCAGTACTTC. Translated, it gives CASSVGIIGTAAKSYEQYF. The full variable domain, rest sourced from reference TRBV9 and TRBJ2-7, is DSGVTQTPKHLITATGQRVTLRCSPRSGDLSVYWYQQSLDQGLQFLIQYYNGEERAKGNILERFSAQQFPDLHSELNLSSLELGDSALYFCASSVGIIGTAAKSYEQYFGPGTRLTVT.

This chain joins TRBV5-1 and TRBJ1-1; a weak D match, TRBD1 (6 bases). The CDR3 length is 14 residues. CDR1 is SGHRS and CDR2 is YFSETQ in the germline V gene. V shed 4 bases and J shed 4 bases, with 14 bases lying between them. The CDR3 region has the DNA TGCGCCAGCAGCGAACAGGGTGGGCCCACTGAAGCTTTCTTT. Protein: CASSEQGGPTEAFF.

The V call is TRBV28, the J call TRBJ1-1, with unresolved D. The germline gives CDR1 MDHEN, CDR2 SYDVKM. Deletions cut 4 bases from V and 2 bases from J, with 2 bases between. This CDR3 comprises 11 residues. CDR3 sequence (DNA): TGTGCCAGCAGTTCCAACACTGAAGCTTTCTTT. It yields the protein CASSSNTEAFF.